Listed below are T cell receptor beta chains from one sample, sequenced in a study of early T cells in non-severe SARS-CoV-2 infection. TCRdb fed the 5' RACE reads into MiXCR, producing one record per CDR3 protein. Of approximately 110,000 distinct CDR3 sequences listed, 15% are singletons. Source material: whole blood. These receptors were obtained from an adult who was a healthcare worker with PCR-confirmed SARS-CoV-2 infection or an uninfected control (not recorded which). The CDR3 runs from the conserved cysteine through the conserved F or W. D genes are given only for firm matches. Expanded clones get a size class; other rows say once, few or many, or leave the size out.

J gene: TRBJ2-7; D gene: NA; V gene: TRBV5-1; clone size: once; CDR3 DNA: TGCGCCAGCAGCTCGACTTATCCCCCCTACGAGCAGTACTTC; CDR3 protein: CASSSTYPPYEQYF
J gene: TRBJ1-2; D gene: NA; V gene: TRBV7-2; clone size: NA; CDR3 DNA: TGTGCCAGCAGCACCAGGGATCCTAGTGGTGGCTACACCTTC; CDR3 protein: CASSTRDPSGGYTF
J gene: TRBJ2-1; D gene: NA; V gene: TRBV11-2; clone size: few; CDR3 DNA: TGTGCCAGCAGCCCCCAGTATGAGCAGTTCTTC; CDR3 protein: CASSPQYEQFF
J gene: TRBJ2-1; D gene: TRBD1; V gene: TRBV6-1; clone size: few; CDR3 DNA: TGTGCCAGCACCGGGACAGGGGGGCGCAATGAGCAGTTCTTC; CDR3 protein: CASTGTGGRNEQFF
J gene: TRBJ2-1; D gene: TRBD1; V gene: TRBV11-2; clone size: NA; CDR3 DNA: TGTGCCAGCAGCTTGAGGACAGGGGGGGAAAATGAGCAGTTCTTC; CDR3 protein: CASSLRTGGENEQFF
J gene: TRBJ1-1; D gene: NA; V gene: TRBV20-1; clone size: many; CDR3 DNA: TGCAGTGCTAGTATGTCTCCAGGGCTGGGCTCTGAAGCTTTCTTT; CDR3 protein: CSASMSPGLGSEAFF
J gene: TRBJ1-1; D gene: NA; V gene: TRBV20-1; clone size: NA; CDR3 DNA: TGCAGTGGTCTCAGGGGAAGTATTGAAGCTTTCTTT; CDR3 protein: CSGLRGSIEAFF
J gene: TRBJ2-1; D gene: NA; V gene: TRBV7-3; clone size: NA; CDR3 DNA: TGTGCCAGCAGCTTATTGCCGGGGGCGGATGAGCAGTTCTTC; CDR3 protein: CASSLLPGADEQFF
J gene: TRBJ2-5; D gene: NA; V gene: TRBV14; clone size: many; CDR3 DNA: TGTGCCAGCAGCCAGACGTACGGGACAAAGACCCAGTACTTC; CDR3 protein: CASSQTYGTKTQYF
J gene: TRBJ1-1; D gene: TRBD1; V gene: TRBV5-1; clone size: NA; CDR3 DNA: TGCGCCAGCAGCTTGGACGCCGGGACAGGGGGGACTGAAGCTTTCTTT; CDR3 protein: CASSLDAGTGGTEAFF
J gene: TRBJ1-3; D gene: NA; V gene: TRBV18; clone size: NA; CDR3 DNA: TGTGCCAGCTCACCACCGGCTACCTCTGGAAACACCATATATTTT; CDR3 protein: CASSPPATSGNTIYF
J gene: TRBJ2-5; D gene: NA; V gene: TRBV7-6; clone size: NA; CDR3 DNA: TGTGCCAGCAGCTCAGTTGGACTGGGAGAGACCCAGTACTTC; CDR3 protein: CASSSVGLGETQYF
J gene: TRBJ2-1; D gene: NA; V gene: TRBV19; clone size: NA; CDR3 DNA: TGTGCCAGTAGTATTCGAATTAAGAGGGATTCCTCTCTCCACTACAATGAGCAGTTCTTC; CDR3 protein: CASSIRIKRDSSLHYNEQFF
J gene: TRBJ2-5; D gene: NA; V gene: TRBV7-3; clone size: NA; CDR3 DNA: TGTGCCAGCAGCGCTGGACTTCAGGGGACCCAGTACTTC; CDR3 protein: CASSAGLQGTQYF
J gene: TRBJ2-7; D gene: NA; V gene: TRBV13; clone size: few; CDR3 DNA: TGTGCCAGCAGCTCGAGGGCTTCCGAGCAGTACTTC; CDR3 protein: CASSSRASEQYF
J gene: TRBJ2-1; D gene: TRBD2; V gene: TRBV7-2; clone size: NA; CDR3 DNA: TGTGCCAGCAGCTTAAAGGGACTAGGCCGTAATGAGCAGTTCTTC; CDR3 protein: CASSLKGLGRNEQFF
J gene: TRBJ2-3; D gene: NA; V gene: TRBV27; clone size: NA; CDR3 DNA: TGTGCCAGCAAGGGACTTCTGAACACAGATACGCAGTATTTT; CDR3 protein: CASKGLLNTDTQYF
J gene: TRBJ2-1; D gene: TRBD1; V gene: TRBV11-2; clone size: NA; CDR3 DNA: TGTGCCAGCAGCATTGGCGGGACAGGGTTCGATGAGCAGTTCTTC; CDR3 protein: CASSIGGTGFDEQFF
J gene: TRBJ1-5; D gene: NA; V gene: TRBV4-2; clone size: NA; CDR3 DNA: TGTGCCAGCAGCCAAGTATTCTTGTCTGGCAATCAGCCCCAGCATTTT; CDR3 protein: CASSQVFLSGNQPQHF
J gene: TRBJ1-5; D gene: NA; V gene: TRBV10-2; clone size: NA; CDR3 DNA: TGCGCCATCGGAGCGGGTAGCAATCAGCCCCAGCATTTT; CDR3 protein: CAIGAGSNQPQHF
J gene: TRBJ2-3; D gene: NA; V gene: TRBV6-1; clone size: NA; CDR3 DNA: TGTGCCAGCAGCCCTCGAAGGGAAATTGATACGCAGTATTTT; CDR3 protein: CASSPRREIDTQYF
J gene: TRBJ1-2; D gene: TRBD1; V gene: TRBV18; clone size: NA; CDR3 DNA: TGTGCCAGCTCACCTGCGGGACAGGGGGGCTATGGCTACACCTTC; CDR3 protein: CASSPAGQGGYGYTF
J gene: TRBJ2-5; D gene: TRBD2; V gene: TRBV24-1; clone size: NA; CDR3 DNA: TGTGCCACCGCAGCCGGGACTAGCGGGGGGGCGGAGACCCAGTACTTC; CDR3 protein: CATAAGTSGGAETQYF
J gene: TRBJ1-2; D gene: TRBD1; V gene: TRBV20-1; clone size: NA; CDR3 DNA: TGCAGTGCTAGATCATACAGGGGCGACTATGGCTACACCTTC; CDR3 protein: CSARSYRGDYGYTF
J gene: TRBJ2-7; D gene: NA; V gene: TRBV2; clone size: NA; CDR3 DNA: TGTGCCAGCAGTGACGCCATGAATGCCTACGAGCAGTACTTC; CDR3 protein: CASSDAMNAYEQYF
J gene: TRBJ2-6; D gene: NA; V gene: TRBV9; clone size: few; CDR3 DNA: TGTGCCGCACCGCAGGGTAGGTCTGGGGCCAACGTCCTGACTTTC; CDR3 protein: CAAPQGRSGANVLTF
J gene: TRBJ1-3; D gene: NA; V gene: TRBV10-3; clone size: many; CDR3 DNA: TGTGCCATCAGTGAGACAGGCAACGGAAACACCATATATTTT; CDR3 protein: CAISETGNGNTIYF
J gene: TRBJ1-1; D gene: NA; V gene: TRBV5-5; clone size: few; CDR3 DNA: TGTGCCAGCAGCTTGTATGGTGGCGCAAGCACTGAAGCTTTCTTT; CDR3 protein: CASSLYGGASTEAFF
J gene: TRBJ2-1; D gene: TRBD2; V gene: TRBV20-1; clone size: few; CDR3 DNA: TGCAGTGCTAGAACACTAGCGGGGGCCTCCTACAATGAGCAGTTCTTC; CDR3 protein: CSARTLAGASYNEQFF
J gene: TRBJ2-7; D gene: NA; V gene: TRBV3-1; clone size: NA; CDR3 DNA: TGTGCCAGCAGCCCAGGCAGTATCTACGAGCAGTACTTC; CDR3 protein: CASSPGSIYEQYF
J gene: TRBJ2-2; D gene: NA; V gene: TRBV2; clone size: few; CDR3 DNA: TGTGCCAGCCGGGCAGTGGAGGCCGGGGAGCTGTTTTTT; CDR3 protein: CASRAVEAGELFF
J gene: TRBJ2-5; D gene: NA; V gene: TRBV5-1; clone size: NA; CDR3 DNA: TGCGCCAGCAGCTTGTCGGGCAGCGGCCAAGAGACCCAGTACTTC; CDR3 protein: CASSLSGSGQETQYF
J gene: TRBJ2-7; D gene: NA; V gene: TRBV3-1; clone size: NA; CDR3 DNA: TGTGCCAGCAGCCAGCTCGGAACGCTCTCGGAGCAGTACTTC; CDR3 protein: CASSQLGTLSEQYF
J gene: TRBJ1-1; D gene: NA; V gene: TRBV5-1; clone size: few; CDR3 DNA: TGCGCCAGCATCTCAGGAGGGGTCAGCACTGAAGCTTTCTTT; CDR3 protein: CASISGGVSTEAFF
J gene: TRBJ2-5; D gene: NA; V gene: TRBV6-6; clone size: few; CDR3 DNA: TGTGCCAGCAGTTCCCCCCGACGGGAGACCCAGTACTTC; CDR3 protein: CASSSPRRETQYF
J gene: TRBJ1-5; D gene: NA; V gene: TRBV5-1; clone size: NA; CDR3 DNA: TGCGCCAGCAGCTTGGGGGACCATCAGCCCCAGCATTTT; CDR3 protein: CASSLGDHQPQHF
J gene: TRBJ2-5; D gene: NA; V gene: TRBV6-1; clone size: many; CDR3 DNA: TGTGCCAGCAGCAAAGAGACCCAGTACTTC; CDR3 protein: CASSKETQYF
J gene: TRBJ2-3; D gene: NA; V gene: TRBV7-3; clone size: few; CDR3 DNA: TGTGCCAGCAGCTTAGGAGTTAGCTCCTTCAGCACAGATACGCAGTATTTT; CDR3 protein: CASSLGVSSFSTDTQYF
J gene: TRBJ1-1; D gene: NA; V gene: TRBV4-1; clone size: NA; CDR3 DNA: TGCGCCAGCAGCCAAGACCCCTGGAGGCGAGCTTTCTTT; CDR3 protein: CASSQDPWRRAFF
J gene: TRBJ1-4; D gene: NA; V gene: TRBV5-1; clone size: few; CDR3 DNA: TGCGCCAGCAGCTTGCGTGAGGGAGAGAAAAAACTGTTTTTT; CDR3 protein: CASSLREGEKKLFF
J gene: TRBJ1-4; D gene: NA; V gene: TRBV10-3; clone size: NA; CDR3 DNA: TGTGCCATCTCGGCGAGGGGTGAAAAACTGTTTTTT; CDR3 protein: CAISARGEKLFF
J gene: TRBJ2-1; D gene: NA; V gene: TRBV7-8; clone size: few; CDR3 DNA: TGTGCCAGCAGTTACCCAGCCGGTCGCTCCTACAATGAGCAGTTCTTC; CDR3 protein: CASSYPAGRSYNEQFF
J gene: TRBJ2-4; D gene: NA; V gene: TRBV4-1; clone size: few; CDR3 DNA: TGCGCCAGCAGCCAAGGGACGCGACAGTTAGCCAAAAACATTCAGTACTTC; CDR3 protein: CASSQGTRQLAKNIQYF
J gene: TRBJ1-2; D gene: NA; V gene: TRBV4-1; clone size: NA; CDR3 DNA: TGCGCCAGCGAAAGGGGAGGCGGGTATGGCTACACCTTC; CDR3 protein: CASERGGGYGYTF
J gene: TRBJ1-1; D gene: TRBD1; V gene: TRBV29-1; clone size: few; CDR3 DNA: TGCAGCGTTGTTTACCTCAGGGGGCAACCACTGAACACTGAAGCTTTCTTT; CDR3 protein: CSVVYLRGQPLNTEAFF
J gene: TRBJ1-1; D gene: NA; V gene: TRBV7-9; clone size: many; CDR3 DNA: TGTGCCAGCAGCTTAGAGAATGAAGGGACCCAATTT; CDR3 protein: CASSLENEGTQF
J gene: TRBJ2-5; D gene: TRBD2; V gene: TRBV6-6; clone size: NA; CDR3 DNA: TGTGCCAGCAGTGTACTCCTGGGCGGGGGGGCGTCAGAGACCCAGTACTTC; CDR3 protein: CASSVLLGGGASETQYF
J gene: TRBJ1-2; D gene: NA; V gene: TRBV12-3/TRBV12-4; clone size: NA; CDR3 DNA: TGTGCCAGCAGTTTCGGGCATCTGAGGAGGCCCTATGGCTACACCTTC; CDR3 protein: CASSFGHLRRPYGYTF
J gene: TRBJ2-7; D gene: TRBD1; V gene: TRBV13; clone size: few; CDR3 DNA: TGTGCCAGCAGCTCTTCCCCCGGACAGGGATCCTACGAGCAGTACTTC; CDR3 protein: CASSSSPGQGSYEQYF
J gene: TRBJ2-2; D gene: NA; V gene: TRBV6-1; clone size: NA; CDR3 DNA: TGTGCCAGCAAAGCAAGAACTTTGAGGGTGAACACCGGGGAGCTGTTTTTT; CDR3 protein: CASKARTLRVNTGELFF
J gene: TRBJ1-1; D gene: TRBD1; V gene: TRBV5-4; clone size: NA; CDR3 DNA: TGTGCCAGCGCTTCTTCTAGACAGGGAGGCGAAGCTTTCTTT; CDR3 protein: CASASSRQGGEAFF
J gene: TRBJ1-5; D gene: NA; V gene: TRBV3-1; clone size: few; CDR3 DNA: TGTGCCAGCAGCCAAAATCGGGATCAGCCCCAGCATTTT; CDR3 protein: CASSQNRDQPQHF